Each of the 32 T cell receptor beta chains below was sequenced from the same sample in a study of CD4 T cells in relation to SARS-CoV-2 and coronaviruses. Profiled with immunoSEQ multiplex PCR; TCRdb holds only in-frame clones, not every one. The sample has 15,000 to 20,000 clones, about 74% seen once. These TCRs' antigens remain unknown. CD4+ T cells from unexposed donors were obtained before the COVID-19 pandemic (2011-2018). Isolation of CD4+ T cells took place after about 9 days in culture. Sequencing was performed on CD4+ T cells from PBMCs, cultured in vitro. These TCRs come from a human donor in good health.

By sample share, this clone is medium-sized. The rearrangement uses TRBV4-1 and TRBJ2-3, with 8 bases that match TRBD1. The CDR3 length is 14 residues. Unmatched junction bases numbered 5, after V lost 3 bases and J lost 6 bases. Germline CDR1 and CDR2: MGHRA and YSYEKL. The CDR3 DNA is TGCGCCAGCAGCCAGGCGGACAGGGCCGATACGCAGTATTTT. Amino acid sequence: CASSQADRADTQYF.

The gene calls are TRBV30 and TRBJ1-5; D is unclear. CDR1 is GTSNPN, CDR2 SVGIG, per germline (reference sequence). The CDR3 has 16 amino acids. With 0 bases removed from V and 10 bases from J, the gap between germline ends came to 22 bases. CDR3 sequence reads: CAWSVRGNPPVGPQHF. DNA of the CDR3: TGTGCCTGGAGTGTACGAGGGAACCCTCCCGTCGGACCCCAGCATTTT.

The chain couples TRBV7-9 to TRBJ1-2; D not resolved. This CDR3 spans 14 amino acids. Deletions cut 3 bases from V and 2 bases from J, with 10 bases between. In germline, CDR1 is SEHNR, CDR2 FQNEAQ (reference sequence). CDR3 nucleotides: TGTGCCAGCAGCTTCCCCTGGGAGAACTATGGCTACACCTTC. This sequence encodes CASSFPWENYGYTF.

The V call is TRBV29-1, the J call TRBJ2-7; 10 positions match TRBD1. V dropped 5 bases and J dropped 3; count of bases not matched to a gene: 4. CDR3 length: 13 amino acids. Germline V gene sequence: CDR1 SQVTM, CDR2 ANQGSEA. CDR3 nucleotide sequence: TGCAGCGTTAGGCGGGACAGGGGCTACGAGCAGTACTTC. It yields the protein CSVRRDRGYEQYF.

The CDR3 region is CASSPRATANPGEQYF. Here the CDR3 DNA reads TGTGCCAGCAGTCCCAGGGCCACCGCCAACCCCGGCGAGCAGTACTTC. The rearrangement uses TRBV6-6 and TRBJ2-7, with D maybe TRBD1 (5 bases). The V end was cut by 5 bases, the J end by 6 bases, with 23 bases between. Per germline, CDR1 MNHNY and CDR2 SVGAGI (reference sequence). This CDR3 has 16 residues.

The gene calls are TRBV7-2 and TRBJ2-2; D remains ambiguous. Germline assignment: CDR1 SGHTA and CDR2 FQGNSA. This CDR3 is 14 amino acids long. The V end was cut by 1 base, the J end by 6 bases, with 9 bases between. The CDR3 reads CASSLGYMSGELFF. The CDR3 DNA sequence: TGTGCCAGCAGCTTAGGATATATGTCCGGGGAGCTGTTTTTT.

This clone showed up just a few times. V usage is TRBV6-6 and J usage is TRBJ2-1, with 14 bases that match TRBD2. The CDR3 runs 16 residues. The germline CDR1 and CDR2 sequences are MNHNY and SVGAGI (reference sequence). Trimming took 6 bases from V and 4 from J; bases not matched to a gene: 5. CDR3 sequence reads: CASRGTSGSSYNEQFF. The CDR3 coding sequence is TGTGCCAGCAGGGGGACTAGCGGGAGTTCGTACAATGAGCAGTTCTTC.

The rearrangement uses TRBV27 and TRBJ2-7; D remains unclear. V lost 5 bases and J lost 3, with 23 bases in between. The CDR3 runs 17 residues. Germline V CDR1 and CDR2: MNHEY, SMNVEV (reference sequence). The CDR3 sequence is CASSPPPARDRHYEQYF. The CDR3 nucleotides are TGTGCCAGCAGTCCTCCGCCCGCTCGCGATCGACACTACGAGCAGTACTTC.

This clone occurred a few times. This sequence joins TRBV19 and TRBJ2-4; 15 bases line up with TRBD2. V shed 5 bases, J shed 3 bases, and the junction held 8 bases outside the gene matches. Germline CDR1 LNHDA, CDR2 SQIVND (reference sequence). The CDR3 covers 18 residues. The CDR3 sequence: CASSSGLAGGLVKNIQYF. As DNA, the CDR3 is TGTGCCAGTAGTTCAGGACTAGCGGGAGGGCTTGTCAAAAACATTCAGTACTTC.

Only one count was recorded for this clone. The V call is TRBV9, the J call TRBJ2-5; D not resolved. This CDR3 contains 13 residues. Deletions cut 2 bases from V and 4 bases from J, with 9 bases between. The germline CDR1 and CDR2 sequences are SGDLS and YYNGEE. CDR3 DNA: TGTGCCAGCAGCGTCCACAACCTAGAGACCCAGTACTTC. Its protein product is CASSVHNLETQYF.

This chain joins TRBV28 and TRBJ2-7; 12 positions agree with TRBD1. The CDR3 length is 15 residues. CDR1 and CDR2 (germline): MDHEN, SYDVKM. The V gene end was trimmed by 5 bases and the J gene end by 12 bases; junction bases not matched to a gene: 14. As DNA, the CDR3 is TGTGCCAGCAGTCCAGACGGCACCGGGACAGGGGGCACGTACTTC. Translation gives CASSPDGTGTGGTYF.

CDR3 sequence (DNA): TGTGCCAGCAGCTTAGGCGCTTGGAGGATGAACACTGAAGCTTTCTTT. Encoded protein: CASSLGAWRMNTEAFF. This chain joins TRBV7-9 and TRBJ1-1; D is ambiguous. CDR3 length: 16 amino acids. V dropped 1 base and J dropped 0 bases, with 12 bases sitting between them. Germline loops: CDR1 SEHNR, CDR2 FQNEAQ (reference sequence).

This clone was observed a single time. This rearrangement joins TRBV9 to TRBJ2-5, with D perhaps matching TRBD2 (5 bases). The CDR3 has 11 residues. The ends were cut back, 7 bases at V and 5 bases at J, with 9 bases in the middle. Germline V gene data show CDR1 as SGDLS and CDR2 as YYNGEE. CDR3 residues: CASPSGETQYF. CDR3 coding DNA: TGTGCCAGCCCCTCGGGGGAGACCCAGTACTTC.

This clone has only a few counts. The V gene is TRBV18, the J gene TRBJ2-3; D not resolved. This CDR3 has 14 residues. Germline V CDR1 and CDR2: KGHSH, LQKENI. Trimming removed 3 bases from V and 2 bases from J, with 9 bases in between. This CDR3 is CASSPRYLTDTQYF. In nucleotides, the CDR3 is TGTGCCAGCTCACCCCGGTACCTCACAGATACGCAGTATTTT.

This chain uses TRBV5-1 with TRBJ1-4; D is unresolved. V lost 0 bases and J 7 bases, leaving 7 bases between the germline ends. Germline lookup yields CDR1 SGHRS and CDR2 YFSETQ. This CDR3 is 13 amino acids long. In DNA, the CDR3 is TGCGCCAGCAGCTTGGGGGTCGGTGAAAAACTGTTTTTT. It encodes CASSLGVGEKLFF.

The CDR3 DNA reads as TGTGCCTGGAAACGGGGCAGGGGGCTGTACGAGCAGTACTTC. Translation: CAWKRGRGLYEQYF. The rearrangement uses TRBV30 and TRBJ2-7; 8 bases match TRBD1. Germline V gives CDR1 GTSNPN, CDR2 SVGIG (reference sequence). CDR3 size: 14 residues. Trimming at V came to 4 bases and at J to 4 bases, leaving 9 bases not matched to a gene.

V is TRBV25-1 and J is TRBJ2-1, with TRBD2 identical over 8 bases. The CDR3 has 15 residues. V lost 2 bases to trimming and J lost 7 bases; unmatched junction nucleotides: 7. Germline assignment: CDR1 MGHDK and CDR2 SYGVNS. DNA for the CDR3: TGTGCCAGCAGTGAAACTAGCGGAGAGTGGAATGAGCAGTTCTTC. Its translation is CASSETSGEWNEQFF.

This chain connects TRBV20-1 to TRBJ2-1, with D unclear. The V end lost 3 bases, the J end lost 10 bases, and 13 bases lay between the germline ends. CDR1 and CDR2 from the germline V gene are DFQATT and SNEGSKA (reference sequence). This CDR3 region has 12 residues. Written as DNA, the CDR3 is TGCAGTGCTAGTTTTCAGCCCGGGGAGCAGTTCTTC. Translation: CSASFQPGEQFF.

The chain links TRBV10-2 to TRBJ1-1; D unclear. The V end lost 1 base, the J end lost 11 bases, and 14 bases lay between the germline ends. This CDR3 is built from 13 residues. The V gene's germline CDR1 is WSHSY and CDR2 SAAADI. CDR3 in DNA: TGCGCCAGCAGTGAGTTGGATTATGCGGGGGCTTTCTTT. Protein product: CASSELDYAGAFF.

The chain is built from TRBV19 and TRBJ2-5, with D perhaps matching TRBD2 (6 bases). The V gene's germline CDR1 is LNHDA and CDR2 SQIVND (reference sequence). The V end was cut by 5 bases, the J end by 1 base, with 20 bases between. The CDR3 extends over 17 amino acids. The CDR3 coding sequence is TGTGCCAGTAGTCCCTCTTCAACGGGAGCGGGCCAAGAGACCCAGTACTTC. Amino acid sequence: CASSPSSTGAGQETQYF.

This chain links TRBV2 with TRBJ1-1, with no clear D. There are 13 residues in the CDR3. The V and J ends lost 7 bases and 0 bases respectively, with 9 bases between them. From germline, CDR1 is SNHLY and CDR2 FYNNEI. The CDR3 coding sequence is TGTGCCAGCATTATGGAAATGAACACTGAAGCTTTCTTT. Its translation is CASIMEMNTEAFF.

The rearrangement uses TRBV18 and TRBJ1-1, with D perhaps matching TRBD1 (5 bases). V was clipped by 3 bases and J by 5 bases, with 16 bases between them. The CDR3 sequence is 15 residues long. The germline V gene has CDR1 KGHSH and CDR2 LQKENI. CDR3 nucleotide sequence: TGTGCCAGCTCACCCCCCGCAATTTCAGGGACTGAAGCTTTCTTT. This translates into CASSPPAISGTEAFF. The entire variable domain, with the rest obtained from reference TRBV18 and TRBJ1-1, is as follows: NAGVMQNPRHLVRRRGQEARLRCSPMKGHSHVYWYRQLPEEGLKFMVYLQKENIIDESGMPKERFSAEFPKEGPSILRIQQVVRGDSAAYFCASSPPAISGTEAFFGQGTRLTVV.

This chain links TRBV7-2 with TRBJ2-5; D gene unclear. CDR3 length: 13 residues. With 5 bases removed from V and 1 base from J, the gap between germline ends came to 8 bases. Germline values: CDR1 SGHTA, CDR2 FQGNSA. The CDR3 is CASSPKIQETQYF. CDR3 DNA sequence: TGTGCCAGCAGCCCCAAGATCCAAGAGACCCAGTACTTC. The whole variable domain, filled in from reference TRBV7-2 and TRBJ2-5, reads GAGVSQSPSNKVTEKGKDVELRCDPISGHTALYWYRQSLGQGLEFLIYFQGNSAPDKSGLPSDRFSAERTGGSVSTLTIQRTQQEDSAVYLCASSPKIQETQYFGPGTRLLVL.

This chain joins TRBV6-5 and TRBJ1-2, with 11 nucleotides matching TRBD1. CDR1 and CDR2 from the germline V gene are MNHEY and SVGAGI. V trimming: 5 bases; J trimming: 6 bases; junction bases outside the gene matches: 8. The CDR3 has 15 residues. The CDR3 sequence is CASSLYGTGGNGYTF. The CDR3 coding sequence is TGTGCCAGCAGTCTCTATGGGACAGGGGGTAATGGCTACACCTTC.

The chain joins TRBV7-3 to TRBJ1-1, with D hard to call. Germline V lookup: CDR1 SGHTA, CDR2 FQGTGA. This CDR3 has 14 residues. V was clipped by 5 bases and J by 6 bases, with 16 bases between them. CDR3: CASSPLAGSSEAFF. CDR3 coding DNA: TGTGCCAGCAGCCCATTGGCGGGGTCCTCTGAAGCTTTCTTT. Full variable domain (remainder filled in from reference TRBV7-3 and TRBJ1-1): GAGVSQTPSNKVTEKGKYVELRCDPISGHTALYWYRQSLGQGPEFLIYFQGTGAADDSGLPNDRFFAVRPEGSVSTLKIQRTERGDSAVYLCASSPLAGSSEAFFGQGTRLTVV.

The chain combines TRBV10-1 with TRBJ1-1, with D possibly TRBD1 on 5 matching bases. The CDR3 loop spans 13 amino acids. Trimming shortened V by 4 bases and J by 0 bases, and 6 bases separated the two germline ends. The germline gives CDR1 WNHNN, CDR2 SYGVQD (reference sequence). The CDR3 loop reads CASSVDMNTEAFF. As DNA, the CDR3 is TGCGCCAGCAGTGTGGACATGAACACTGAAGCTTTCTTT.

This clone came up once. This rearrangement joins TRBV5-1 to TRBJ2-5; TRBD1 aligns across 9 bases. Trimming removed 4 bases from V and 1 base from J; junction bases left unmatched: 5. CDR1 and CDR2 from the germline V gene are SGHRS and YFSETQ. The CDR3 has 15 amino acids. The CDR3 loop is CASSTGQGAQETQYF. The CDR3 DNA follows: TGCGCCAGCAGCACGGGACAGGGAGCCCAAGAGACCCAGTACTTC.

This sequence joins TRBV6-5 and TRBJ2-1, with 9 positions matching TRBD2. Trimming removed 7 bases from V and 6 bases from J; junction bases left unmatched: 4. Germline V gene lookup returns CDR1 MNHEY and CDR2 SVGAGI. This CDR3 has 13 amino acids. The CDR3 spells CASTAGGTNEQFF. Written as DNA, the CDR3 is TGTGCCAGCACAGCGGGAGGAACCAATGAGCAGTTCTTC.

The chain recombines TRBV2 with TRBJ2-5; possible D gene TRBD2, 6 bases. The V end was cut by 7 bases, the J end by 5 bases, with 17 bases between. Per the germline V gene, CDR1 is SNHLY and CDR2 is FYNNEI. This CDR3 has 14 residues. CDR3 sequence: CASTGIGSGETQYF. In DNA, the CDR3 is TGTGCCAGCACTGGTATCGGGAGTGGGGAGACCCAGTACTTC.

CDR3 sequence: CASSVAGGPGEQYF. CDR3 DNA: TGTGCCAGCAGCGTAGCGGGAGGGCCCGGCGAGCAGTACTTC. The chain has TRBV9 and TRBJ2-7; TRBD2 matches at 8 bases. Germline assignment: CDR1 SGDLS and CDR2 YYNGEE. This CDR3 region has 14 residues. V dropped 0 bases and J dropped 6; count of bases not matched to a gene: 5.

The chain employs TRBV23-1 and TRBJ1-2, with 8 bases that match TRBD1. TRBV23-1 is treated as an ORF (open reading frame) with a function not yet certain. This CDR3 is built from 15 residues. Losses at the gene ends were 2 bases for V and 8 bases for J; bases not matched to a gene: 10. Here the CDR3 reads CASSQHGATGEGYTF. CDR3 in DNA: TGCGCCAGCAGTCAACACGGGGCGACAGGGGAGGGCTACACCTTC.

The chain uses TRBV5-6 and TRBJ1-5; 7 positions match TRBD1. Germline V gene sequence: CDR1 SGHDT, CDR2 YYEEEE. The CDR3 totals 16 residues. The V segment lost 3 bases and the J segment 4 bases; nucleotides outside the gene matches: 10. The CDR3 nucleotides read TGTGCCAGCAGCTGGGGCAGGGGGGCGTCGAATCAGCCCCAGCATTTT. This encodes CASSWGRGASNQPQHF.